Listed below are T cell receptor beta chains from one sample, sequenced in a study of T cells after yellow fever vaccination. TCRdb reanalysed the 5' RACE reads using MiXCR and keeps one entry per CDR3 protein. This sample carries 500,000 to 550,000 distinct CDR3 sequences, less than 25% of them seen once, and the ten largest clones take 15% to 20%. Sequences were derived from PBMCs, sampled 20 to 25 days after the first yellow fever vaccination. The receptors here all came from a man aged 18 to 30 who received the YFV17D yellow fever vaccine. Each CDR3 is given without its conserved first and last residue. The D gene is left open where the match is weak.

J	V	D	CDR3
TRBJ2-3	TRBV21-1	NA	ASSSRTPPDQEGDTQY
TRBJ2-5	TRBV29-1	TRBD1	SVGGQGKETQY
TRBJ2-1	TRBV4-3	NA	ASSQDRQGYNEQF
TRBJ2-1	TRBV19	TRBD2	ASSTGLAGNNEQF
TRBJ1-1	TRBV7-9	TRBD1	ASSMDRGLSEAF
TRBJ1-6	TRBV5-4	TRBD1	ASSLGGAVNSPLH
TRBJ2-2	TRBV7-2	NA	ASSLVHFRGYTGELF
TRBJ1-1	TRBV15	NA	ATSRPPTGNTEAF
TRBJ2-1	TRBV7-8	TRBD2	ASSLLLADTNEQF
TRBJ2-4	TRBV19	NA	ASSVSRGAKNIQY
TRBJ2-3	TRBV7-9	NA	ASSPTGGGAPTDTQY
TRBJ2-1	TRBV11-2	TRBD2	ASSLVLANANEQF
TRBJ2-1	TRBV12-3/TRBV12-4	NA	ALGDSGDEQF
TRBJ2-3	TRBV11-2	NA	ASTLRGALGTDTQY
TRBJ1-3	TRBV7-2	TRBD1	ASSLSGTGGNTIY
TRBJ1-2	TRBV7-9	NA	ASSLGGRIEYGYT
TRBJ2-1	TRBV2	TRBD1	ASSPGQVSNEQF
TRBJ2-7	TRBV12-3/TRBV12-4	NA	ASSPTGPRGEQY
TRBJ2-2	TRBV29-1	TRBD1	SVEEIGQETGELF
TRBJ2-6	TRBV7-2	TRBD1	ASVGQVLSGANVLT
TRBJ2-1	TRBV7-2	TRBD1	ASSIGQGSYYNEQF
TRBJ1-4	TRBV6-5	NA	ASSYWGPVEKLF
TRBJ1-6	TRBV27	NA	ASGWGNSPLH
TRBJ2-3	TRBV29-1	NA	SVVMDTQY
TRBJ1-1	TRBV4-2	NA	ASSQGRQGHTEAF
TRBJ1-4	TRBV12-3/TRBV12-4	NA	ASTSSGGMSANEKLF
TRBJ1-1	TRBV11-1	NA	ASSLGTSPGNTEAF
TRBJ1-2	TRBV12-3/TRBV12-4	NA	ASSYGGTYGYT
TRBJ2-2	TRBV5-1	TRBD1	ASSQQGTGELF
TRBJ2-3	TRBV12-3/TRBV12-4	NA	ASSLALGVGTQY
TRBJ2-6	TRBV27	NA	ASSLGSVSGANVLT
TRBJ2-5	TRBV4-1	TRBD2	ASSQETSGQETQY
TRBJ2-1	TRBV4-3	NA	ASSPRRGADYNEQF
TRBJ1-1	TRBV5-1	NA	ASSLTGDENTEAF
TRBJ1-5	TRBV20-1	NA	SAKGDIGNQPQH
TRBJ2-1	TRBV5-1	TRBD1	ASSLTGGYNEQF
TRBJ2-5	TRBV28	NA	ASSDRETQY
TRBJ2-5	TRBV4-1	NA	ASSHSHKETQY